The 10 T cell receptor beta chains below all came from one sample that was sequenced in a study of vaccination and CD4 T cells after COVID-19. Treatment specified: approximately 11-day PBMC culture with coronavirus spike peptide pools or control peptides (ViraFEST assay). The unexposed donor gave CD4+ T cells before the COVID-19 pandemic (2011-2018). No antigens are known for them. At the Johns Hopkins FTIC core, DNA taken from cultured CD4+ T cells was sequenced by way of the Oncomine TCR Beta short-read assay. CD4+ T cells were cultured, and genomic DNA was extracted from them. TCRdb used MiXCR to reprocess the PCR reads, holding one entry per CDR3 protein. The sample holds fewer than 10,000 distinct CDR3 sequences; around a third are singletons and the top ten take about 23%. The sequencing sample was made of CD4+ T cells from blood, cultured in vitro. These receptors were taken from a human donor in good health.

CDR3 DNA: TGCAGTGCTACAACCGGACTAGCGGGAGACGAGCAGTACTTC. Protein: CSATTGLAGDEQYF. This chain joins TRBV20-1 and TRBJ2-7; 13 bases are a match to TRBD2. The CDR3 loop spans 14 amino acids. The germline CDR1 and CDR2 sequences are DFQATT and SNEGSKA (reference sequence). The junction had 5 bases not matched to a gene; V was cut back by 4 bases and J by 5 bases.

CDR3 bases: TGTGCCAGCAGTGTGACGCGACTAGCGACCTACGAGCAGTACTTC. It encodes CASSVTRLATYEQYF. The rearrangement uses TRBV6-1 and TRBJ2-7, with 8 bases lining up with TRBD2. The CDR3 length is 15 residues. V dropped 4 bases and J dropped 2; count of bases not matched to a gene: 7. From germline, CDR1 is MNHNS and CDR2 SASEGT.

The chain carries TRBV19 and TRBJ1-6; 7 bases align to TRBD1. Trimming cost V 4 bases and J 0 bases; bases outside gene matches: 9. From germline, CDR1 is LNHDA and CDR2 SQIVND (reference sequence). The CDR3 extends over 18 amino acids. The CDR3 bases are TGTGCCAGTAGTACCGAATCGGGACAGAGCTCCTATAATTCACCCCTCCACTTT. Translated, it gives CASSTESGQSSYNSPLHF. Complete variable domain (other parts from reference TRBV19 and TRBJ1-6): DGGITQSPKYLFRKEGQNVTLSCEQNLNHDAMYWYRQDPGQGLRLIYYSQIVNDFQKGDIAEGYSVSREKKESFPLTVTSAQKNPTAFYLCASSTESGQSSYNSPLHFGNGTRLTVT.

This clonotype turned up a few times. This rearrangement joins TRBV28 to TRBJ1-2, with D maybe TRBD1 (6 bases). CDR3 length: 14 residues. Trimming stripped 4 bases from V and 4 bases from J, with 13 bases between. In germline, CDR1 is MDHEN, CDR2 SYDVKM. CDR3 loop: CASSSDLRGYGYTF. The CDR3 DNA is TGTGCCAGCAGTTCTGACCTCAGGGGCTATGGCTACACCTTC.

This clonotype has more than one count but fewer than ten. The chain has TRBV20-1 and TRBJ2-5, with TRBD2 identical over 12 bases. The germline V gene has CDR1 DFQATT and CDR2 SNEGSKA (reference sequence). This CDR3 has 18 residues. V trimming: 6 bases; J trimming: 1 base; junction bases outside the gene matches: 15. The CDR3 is CSAANLGRTSGTQETQYF. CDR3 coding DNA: TGCAGTGCCGCCAACCTTGGGAGGACTAGCGGGACCCAAGAGACCCAGTACTTC.

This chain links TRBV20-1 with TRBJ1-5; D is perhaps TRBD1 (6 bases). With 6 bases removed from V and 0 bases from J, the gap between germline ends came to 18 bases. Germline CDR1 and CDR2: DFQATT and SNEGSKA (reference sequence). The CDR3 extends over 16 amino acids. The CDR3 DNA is TGCAGTGCCACATCCGGGACACCTTATAGCAATCAGCCCCAGCATTTT. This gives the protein CSATSGTPYSNQPQHF.

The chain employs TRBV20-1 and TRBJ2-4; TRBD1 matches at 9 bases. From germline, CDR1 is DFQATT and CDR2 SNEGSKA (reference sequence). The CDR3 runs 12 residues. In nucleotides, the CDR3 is TGCCCTCTTAGGACAGGGGAAAACATTCAGTACTTC. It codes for CPLRTGENIQYF.

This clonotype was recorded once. CDR3 DNA: TGTGCCAGCAGCCCCTCCCCAGAGACCCAGTACTTC. As protein: CASSPSPETQYF. This sequence joins TRBV14 and TRBJ2-5; unclear D gene. Germline values: CDR1 SGHDN, CDR2 FVKESK. This CDR3 has 12 amino acids. Trimming took off 4 bases at V and 4 bases at J, with 7 bases between the two ends.

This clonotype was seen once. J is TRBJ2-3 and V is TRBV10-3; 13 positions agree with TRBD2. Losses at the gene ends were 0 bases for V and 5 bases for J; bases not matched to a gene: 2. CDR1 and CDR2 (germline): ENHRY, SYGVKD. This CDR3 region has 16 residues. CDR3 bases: TGTGCCATCAGTGAGTCGACTAGCGGGAGGCAAGATACGCAGTATTTT. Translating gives CAISESTSGRQDTQYF.

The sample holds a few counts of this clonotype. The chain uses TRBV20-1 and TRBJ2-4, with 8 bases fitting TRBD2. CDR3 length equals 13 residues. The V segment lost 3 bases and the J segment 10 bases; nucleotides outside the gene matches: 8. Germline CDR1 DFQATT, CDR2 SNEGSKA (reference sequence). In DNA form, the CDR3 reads TGCAGTGCTAGTACCCCGACTAGCGTAATTCAGTACTTC. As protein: CSASTPTSVIQYF.